What follows describes a single TCR beta chain. The PCR used 60 Vbeta and 13 Jbeta primers. Using immunoSEQ multiplex PCR, the repertoire was profiled, and TCRdb retains in-frame clones only, with some absent. Of 90,000 to 120,000 clones listed, around 76% are singletons. These data originate in a study of cytomegalovirus exposure and HLA in healthy donors. Study as a whole: Genotyping showed roughly 83% of a few hundred donors falling in the Caucasian-associated ancestry cluster.

Deletions cut 2 bases from V and 1 base from J, with 9 bases between. The CDR3 runs to 15 residues. CDR1 MNHEY and CDR2 SVGAGI come from the germline V gene. This receptor was identified in a man between 25 and 39 years old in good health and CMV-seropositive. The rearrangement uses TRBV6-5 and TRBJ1-3; D possibly corresponds to TRBD1 (6 bases). Sequenced: PBMCs. The CDR3 DNA sequence: TGTGCCAGCAGTTACATCAGGGGTTCTGGAAACACCATATATTTT. Translation: CASSYIRGSGNTIYF.